This T cell receptor beta chain comes out of a study of CD8+ T cells in alopecia areata (dated 2018 in TCRdb). In terms of the full investigation: The treated patients took part in an open-label pilot trial in which moderate-to-severe alopecia areata was treated with oral tofacitinib at 5 to 10 mg twice daily. Patients stayed on tofacitinib for 6 to 18 months and then had 6 months of follow-up off drug so that delayed response and recurrence could be assessed. The study used high-throughput TCRbeta sequencing to examine T cell clonal expansion in alopecia areata, in both the C3H/HeJ mouse model and human patients. Human TCRbeta sequencing covered scalp tissue and sorted CD4+ and CD8+ peripheral blood T cells from patchy and totalis/universalis alopecia areata patients and healthy controls. Patients on tofacitinib were biopsied at baseline and after 4 and 24 weeks of treatment, and several of the patients also had a later scalp biopsy. Scalp clonality was compared across normal scalp (n=4), patchy alopecia areata scalp (n=8), and alopecia totalis/universalis scalp (n=8). RNA was extracted with the PAXgene miRNA kit for fixed scalp, the miRNeasy kit for PBMCs, and the RNeasy kit for mouse skin. TCRbeta CDR3 regions were amplified by immunoSEQ multiplex PCR with 35 Vbeta forward and 13 Jbeta reverse primers.

The paper as a whole reports these results and caveats: Lesional scalp, especially in alopecia totalis/universalis, showed higher clonality and more expanded CD8+ clones than normal scalp, suggesting antigenic drive. Resident alphabeta T cells in normal human skin are also sequenced, complicating scalp TCR repertoire analysis, unlike mouse skin dominated by gammadelta T cells. TCR sequences shared between patients were less clear than in mice, possibly partly because of HLA diversity in the patient population.

Receptors were amplified or captured by the immunoSEQ multiplex PCR assay. RNA was extracted from all samples and reverse transcribed into cDNA, which served as template for TCR sequencing. SuperScript III was used for first-strand cDNA synthesis, primed with a 2:1 mix of oligo-dT and random hexamers. A synthetic immune receptor repertoire was used to assess amplification bias, and residual bias was removed computationally. The authors processed their data as follows. After raw reads were preprocessed to remove errors, the CDR3 was defined following IMGT conventions as running from the conserved cysteine to phenylalanine. To get clonality, Shannon entropy was normalized by log2 of the number of productive unique TCRs and the result was subtracted from 1. Whether each scalp clone was CD4 or CD8 was inferred by checking scalp TCRbeta sequences against the CD4 and CD8 repertoires from sorted blood. Held by TCRdb, this immuneACCESS table contains in-frame sequences only and omits some clones. Under half of the omission traces to an unresolved V gene where checked; the cause of the rest is unknown. V and J calls and clone size are given by that table; D and trimming were obtained from the DNA. Present in this sample are 90,000 to 100,000 clones, 35% to 45% of which were seen just once. Approximately 1.5% of the sample rests with the top ten.

CDR1 and CDR2, looked up from the germline V gene (reference sequence), are LNHDA and SQIVND. The cysteine opens and the phenylalanine closes a CDR3 of 14 amino acids. Only the CDR3 DNA is retained, 42 bases long and in frame from the first base. Trimming takes 3 bases off V and 6 bases off J; junction bases not matched to a gene: 6. In regard to this clone: The specificity of this receptor is unknown. Per-base qualities were not stored, and no clone one base away is much larger.

Lesional scalp punch biopsies and peripheral blood were collected from alopecia areata patients. After PBMCs were isolated by density centrifugation and stained for CD3, CD4 and CD8, a FACSAria was used to sort CD4+ and CD8+ T cells. The receptor was derived from a human donor with alopecia areata. The V gene is TRBV19 and the J gene is TRBJ2-7, with TRBD1 matching 9 junction bases. The sequencing sample was made of CD4+ T cells sorted from blood. DNA sequence: TGTGCCAGTAGTATCCGAGACAGGGGGAGCGAGCAGTACTTC. Protein translation: CASSIRDRGSEQYF.